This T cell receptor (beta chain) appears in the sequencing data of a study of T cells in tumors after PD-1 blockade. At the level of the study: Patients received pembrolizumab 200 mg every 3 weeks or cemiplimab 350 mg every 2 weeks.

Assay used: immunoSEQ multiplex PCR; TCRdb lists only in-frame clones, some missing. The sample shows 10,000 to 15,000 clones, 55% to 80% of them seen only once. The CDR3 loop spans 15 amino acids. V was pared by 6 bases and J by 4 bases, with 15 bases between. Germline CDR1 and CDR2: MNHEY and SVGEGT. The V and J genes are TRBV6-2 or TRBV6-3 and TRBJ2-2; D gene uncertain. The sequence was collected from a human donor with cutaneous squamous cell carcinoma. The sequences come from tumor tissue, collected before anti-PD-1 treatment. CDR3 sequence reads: CASRPEGEPTGELFF. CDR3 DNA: TGTGCCAGCAGACCTGAAGGAGAACCCACCGGGGAGCTGTTTTTT.